This T cell receptor beta chain was documented in a study of T-cell reconstitution after alpha-beta-depleted transplantation in children. Germline V CDR1 and CDR2: SGHRS, YFSETQ. V was cut by 0 bases and J by 5 bases, with 18 bases left in between. The CDR3 loop spans 16 amino acids. This clonotype was observed at least ten times. Its antigen remains unknown. Preparation of the TCRbeta library was carried out with unique molecular identifiers. TCRdb analysed the PCR reads with MiXCR anew, one entry per CDR3 protein. The sample records fewer than 550,000 distinct CDR3 sequences, approximately 10% being singletons. Regarding the study as a whole: When one year had passed after transplant, most T-cell counts and diversity came from newly produced T cells. The study reportedly traced alpha-beta T cells about two months after transplant to several hundred expanded graft clones. Where some patients showed high TCRbeta diversity at day 60, it came from recipient T cells and thymic progenitors that had survived.

The chain employs TRBV5-1 and TRBJ2-7; D is ambiguous. This receptor was identified in a female patient between 2 and 10 years old who had a stem cell transplant for aplastic anemia, so the T cells may come from the graft donor. This material consisted of PBMCs, mostly from graft donor cells, taken 180 days after TCRalphabeta/CD19-depleted stem cell transplant. The CDR3 DNA is TGCGCCAGCAGCTTGGATCCGTTACCCCCGTCCAACGAGCAGTACTTC. Its translation: CASSLDPLPPSNEQYF.